Listed below are T cell receptor beta chains from one sample, sequenced in a study of CD8 T cells in ankylosing spondylitis. A single record per CDR3 protein comes from TCRdb applying MiXCR to the 5' RACE reads. The table shows some 250,000 distinct CDR3 sequences, with more than 20% occurring only once. The sequenced sample was blood, either unsorted or a sorted T cell fraction (not recorded which). The receptors were sampled from a male donor with ankylosing spondylitis or in good health (not recorded which). Each CDR3 is given with its conserved first and last residue. A D gene is named only where the DNA matches it firmly. Not all rows give a size; the values are once, few, many and, for expanded clones, a class.

J gene | clone size | V gene | CDR3 length | D gene | CDR3 DNA | CDR3 protein
TRBJ2-5 | NA | TRBV29-1 | 13 | NA | TGCAGCGCTGTACAGGGTGGTGAAGAGACCCAGTACTTC | CSAVQGGEETQYF
TRBJ2-7 | few | TRBV6-1 | 13 | NA | TGTGCCAGCAGACGTCAACCTGCCAACGAGCAGTACTTC | CASRRQPANEQYF
TRBJ2-7 | NA | TRBV29-1 | 12 | TRBD1 | TGCAGCGCTGTGACAGGGGGATACGAGCAGTACTTC | CSAVTGGYEQYF
TRBJ2-2 | many | TRBV10-3 | 14 | NA | TGTGCCATCGCTGGGACATCCAACACCGGGGAGCTGTTTTTT | CAIAGTSNTGELFF
TRBJ2-1 | many | TRBV20-1 | 15 | NA | TGCAGTGCTGTTTCAGACTTCGACAAAAACAATGAGCAGTTCTTC | CSAVSDFDKNNEQFF
TRBJ2-7 | many | TRBV25-1 | 11 | NA | TGTGCCAGCGAAGACCGCTTGAGGCAGTACTTC | CASEDRLRQYF
TRBJ1-1 | few | TRBV10-2 | 14 | NA | TGCGCCACACAAAACAGGGTGTCGGGCACTGAAGCTTTCTTT | CATQNRVSGTEAFF
TRBJ2-5 | many | TRBV5-1 | 15 | NA | TGCGCCAGTTCTCACCTCGAAGGGGGGCAAGAGACCCAGTACTTC | CASSHLEGGQETQYF
TRBJ2-1 | NA | TRBV20-1 | 20 | NA | TGCAGTGCTATCGTGGCGAGCGCTTCCCCCCTAGTTAGCTCCTACAAGGAGCAGTTCTTC | CSAIVASASPLVSSYKEQFF
TRBJ2-3 | NA | TRBV10-3 | 15 | TRBD1 | TGTGCCGCCTCCGGGACAGGGTTTAGCACAGATACGCAGTATTTT | CAASGTGFSTDTQYF
TRBJ2-1 | few | TRBV12-3/TRBV12-4 | 16 | TRBD2 | TGTGCCAGCAGGAACGCGGGGGGCCTTTCCCGTAATGAGCAGTTCTTC | CASRNAGGLSRNEQFF
TRBJ2-7 | many | TRBV18 | 14 | NA | TGTGCCAGCTCACCTGGTCCAGGGGGGGACGAGCAGTACTTC | CASSPGPGGDEQYF
TRBJ1-5 | NA | TRBV6-1 | 16 | NA | TGTGCCAGCAGCATCGGGACACCTTATAGCAATCAGCCCCAGCATTTT | CASSIGTPYSNQPQHF
TRBJ2-5 | few | TRBV12-3/TRBV12-4 | 13 | NA | TGTGCCAGCAGTTTTAATTTGGCGGAGACCCAGTACTTC | CASSFNLAETQYF
TRBJ2-7 | few | TRBV20-1 | 15 | NA | TGCAGTGCTAGACAGGGTGAAGGGAGGACCTACGAGCAGTACTTC | CSARQGEGRTYEQYF
TRBJ2-2 | NA | TRBV2 | 12 | NA | TGTGCCAGCAGTGTTGGGACAGGGGAGCTGTTTTTT | CASSVGTGELFF
TRBJ2-5 | NA | TRBV20-1 | 19 | TRBD2 | TGCAGTGCTCCCCCGTTGTTTTTAGCGGGGGGAAACTACCAAGAGACCCAGTACTTC | CSAPPLFLAGGNYQETQYF
TRBJ1-5 | NA | TRBV20-1 | 14 | NA | TGCAGTGCTCTTCGAGGGGCGGAGGGTCAGCCCCAGCATTTT | CSALRGAEGQPQHF
TRBJ2-1 | many | TRBV12-3/TRBV12-4 | 13 | NA | TGTGCCAGCGCCATTAAGTTCGGGGGCGAGCAGTTCTTC | CASAIKFGGEQFF
TRBJ2-7 | NA | TRBV20-1 | 14 | TRBD1 | TGCAGTGCTTTGGACAGGGATCATCATTACGAGCAGTACTTC | CSALDRDHHYEQYF
TRBJ2-1 | few | TRBV24-1 | 14 | NA | TGTGCCACCAGTGCCTCAGAAACCTACAATGAGCAGTTCTTC | CATSASETYNEQFF
TRBJ1-6 | NA | TRBV20-1 | 13 | TRBD1 | TGCAGTGCTAAAACAGGGGTGAATTCACCCCTCCACTTT | CSAKTGVNSPLHF
TRBJ2-1 | many | TRBV20-1 | 13 | NA | TGCAGTGCTAGAGGTATACGAGAGTATGAGCAGTTCTTC | CSARGIREYEQFF